This T cell receptor (beta chain) stems from a study of shared clonotypes between healthy human individuals. As defined, naive CD8 cells were CD45RO-negative and positively selected for CCR7, with terminally differentiated effector memory CD45RA+ cells excluded. V dropped 5 bases and J dropped 0 bases, with 13 bases sitting between them. CDR1 LNHNV and CDR2 YYDKDF come from the germline V gene (reference sequence). The CDR3 is 15 residues long. In the sorted-subset replicate PCRs, 200 ng DNA, around 32,000 T cell genomes, was used. Measured with immunoSEQ multiplex PCR; TCRdb has only the in-frame clones, and not every one. The profile shows some 2 million clones, about 95% of them singletons. A single count supports this clone.

Sample: naive CD8+ T cells sorted from blood. This rearrangement joins TRBV15 to TRBJ1-2; D gene ambiguous. This TCR was sampled from a man between 18 and 35 years old in good health. CDR3 sequence: CATSSRLLANYGYTF. The DNA of the CDR3 is TGTGCCACCAGCTCCCGTCTCCTAGCTAACTATGGCTACACCTTC.